One and the same sample provided the 9 T cell receptor beta chains below, sequenced in a study of OX40 agonist ivuxolimab in advanced cancers. The library was produced with the immunoSEQ multiplex PCR assay. As stored in TCRdb, this immuneACCESS dataset retains in-frame rearrangements with V and J assigned. A fraction of the clones does not appear; measured against another copy, unresolved V genes explain less than half of the discrepancy, and the remainder lacks a known reason. In this sample the table shows 60,000 to 80,000 clones, about nine tenths of which occur a single time. The ten largest make up roughly 7.8% of the sample. The input for sequencing was CD4+ or CD8+ T cells sorted from blood, taken in a trial of the OX40 agonist ivuxolimab. The receptors come from an adult with an advanced solid tumor such as melanoma, head and neck, liver or kidney cancer.

This clone was detected a few times. J is TRBJ2-7 and V is TRBV9, with 8 positions matching TRBD2. The CDR3 is made up of 15 amino acids. Germline values: CDR1 SGDLS, CDR2 YYNGEE. Unmatched junction bases numbered 13, after V lost 2 bases and J lost 9 bases. The CDR3 reads CASSVEAGGSIRQYF. The CDR3 DNA reads TGTGCCAGCAGCGTGGAGGCGGGGGGAAGTATTCGGCAGTACTTC.

The J gene is TRBJ1-6, the V gene TRBV7-2; TRBD1 matches at 8 bases. CDR3 length: 17 amino acids. Germline V lookup: CDR1 SGHTA, CDR2 FQGNSA. Trimming at V came to 5 bases and at J to 2 bases, leaving 8 bases not matched to a gene. CDR3 residues: CASSPQTGATYNSPLHF. The CDR3 DNA sequence: TGTGCCAGCAGCCCACAGACAGGGGCCACCTATAATTCACCCCTCCACTTT.

The CDR3 DNA reads TGTGCCAGCAGCTTGGCTGCAACTAATGAAAAACTGTTTTTT. Translated, it gives CASSLAATNEKLFF. This chain connects TRBV5-4 to TRBJ1-4; D call uncertain. CDR3 length equals 14 residues. The ends were cut back, 0 bases at V and 0 bases at J, with 3 bases in the middle. In germline, CDR1 is SGHNT, CDR2 YYREEE (reference sequence). The complete variable domain, with remaining parts taken from reference TRBV5-4 and TRBJ1-4, reads ETGVTQSPTHLIKTRGQQVTLRCSSQSGHNTVSWYQQALGQGPQFIFQYYREEENGRGNFPPRFSGLQFPNYSSELNVNALELDDSALYLCASSLAATNEKLFFGSGTQLSVL.

This chain connects TRBV28 to TRBJ1-5; unclear D gene. Trimming removed 6 bases at V and 0 bases at J, with 15 bases between. In germline, CDR1 is MDHEN, CDR2 SYDVKM. The CDR3 has 16 residues. For the CDR3, the DNA is TGTGCCAGCAGCCGACTCAGGCAAGATAGCAATCAGCCCCAGCATTTT. It encodes CASSRLRQDSNQPQHF.

The chain employs TRBV9 and TRBJ1-1; 8 bases match TRBD1. Per the germline V gene, CDR1 is SGDLS and CDR2 is YYNGEE. Trimming took 6 bases from V and 5 from J; bases not matched to a gene: 9. CDR3 length: 14 amino acids. The CDR3 DNA follows: TGTGCCAGCACCAAAGACAGGGGCGGAACTGAAGCTTTCTTT. Translated: CASTKDRGGTEAFF.

This chain links TRBV10-3 with TRBJ2-5, with a possible D match to TRBD2 (5 bases). Germline V gene sequence: CDR1 ENHRY, CDR2 SYGVKD. The V end was cut by 2 bases, the J end by 2 bases, with 12 bases between. The CDR3 totals 15 residues. In DNA form, the CDR3 reads TGTGCCATCAGTGAGGGAGTCGGGAATCAAGAGACCCAGTACTTC. This gives the protein CAISEGVGNQETQYF.

The rearrangement uses TRBV6-5 and TRBJ1-2, with a possible D match to TRBD1 (6 bases). Germline V gene lookup returns CDR1 MNHEY and CDR2 SVGAGI. The V and J ends lost 8 bases and 8 bases respectively, with 15 bases between them. The CDR3 extends over 12 amino acids. CDR3 nucleotide sequence: TGTGCCAGCGCAAGGGGGTCCGTAGGCTACACCTTC. It yields the protein CASARGSVGYTF.

This clone came up a few times. This chain connects TRBV2 to TRBJ1-6; D is perhaps TRBD1 (6 bases). The CDR3 is 15 residues long. Trimming took 3 bases from V and 6 from J, leaving 12 bases between them. Germline assignment: CDR1 SNHLY and CDR2 FYNNEI. CDR3 in DNA: TGTGCCAGCAGTGACACGACAGGCGCTAATTCACCCCTCCACTTT. Its protein product is CASSDTTGANSPLHF.

V usage is TRBV5-4 and J usage is TRBJ1-2; D possibly corresponds to TRBD1 (5 bases). V lost 2 bases, J lost 8 bases, and 13 bases lay in between. Germline CDR1 and CDR2: SGHNT and YYREEE (reference sequence). This CDR3 comprises 13 residues. CDR3 region: CASSLQSRGGYTF. The CDR3 coding sequence is TGTGCCAGCAGCTTACAGTCGCGGGGGGGCTACACCTTC.